This T cell receptor beta chain derives from a study of blood T cells in healthy people across ages. The CDR3 spans 13 residues. V lost 5 bases and J 3 bases, leaving 10 bases between the germline ends. Primers used in a second PCR of about 7 to 12 cycles were a sample-barcoded 5' primer and a J-beta primer mix. TCRdb reprocessed the 5' RACE reads with MiXCR, giving one entry per CDR3 protein. Found here are roughly 800,000 distinct CDR3 sequences, 58% of them singletons; the top ten hold over 20%. Specimen: blood. V is TRBV12-3 or TRBV12-4 and J is TRBJ2-5, with D perhaps TRBD2 (6 bases). The TCR comes from a man younger than 45 in good health. The CDR3 nucleotides read TGTGCCAGCAGTGTACGGAGGGAAGAGACCCAGTACTTC. It specifies CASSVRREETQYF.